Each of the 24 T cell receptor beta chains below was sequenced from the same sample in a study of CD8+ T cells in alopecia areata. Isolated RNA was reverse transcribed into cDNA used as the sequencing template. The protocol was immunoSEQ multiplex PCR, while the TCRdb copy is restricted to in-frame clones and leaves out a portion. This repertoire shows over 250,000 clones, about 60% found once; its top ten account for roughly 0.93%. Treatment in this sample: oral pan-JAK inhibitor, 5-10 mg twice daily. The starting material was CD4+ T cells sorted from blood, obtained at roughly week 53, from a patient treated with tofacitinib. The source is a human donor with alopecia areata.

The J gene is TRBJ2-7, the V gene TRBV7-9, with a weak D call TRBD1 (6 bases). Between the trimmed V and J ends, which lost 5 bases and 3 bases, there was a span of 17 bases. Germline V lookup: CDR1 SEHNR, CDR2 FQNEAQ (reference sequence). The CDR3 totals 15 residues. CDR3 sequence reads: CASSPQGGRGYEQYF. CDR3 in DNA: TGTGCCAGCAGCCCCCAAGGGGGAAGGGGCTACGAGCAGTACTTC.

The chain couples TRBV27 to TRBJ1-6, with 8 bases identical to TRBD1. The CDR3 covers 14 residues. In germline, CDR1 is MNHEY, CDR2 SMNVEV (reference sequence). The V segment lost 6 bases and the J segment 7 bases; nucleotides outside the gene matches: 5. The CDR3 bases are TGTGCCAGCAGGGAACAGGGGGGGAATTCACCCCTCCACTTT. It translates to CASREQGGNSPLHF.

This chain uses TRBV11-2 with TRBJ2-3; tentatively, D is TRBD2 (6 bases). This CDR3 region has 15 residues. The germline V and J ends were trimmed by 2 bases and 0 bases, with 9 bases remaining between them. Germline V gives CDR1 SGHAT, CDR2 FQNNGV. CDR3 sequence: CASSLNRGSTDTQYF. Here the CDR3 DNA reads TGTGCCAGCAGCTTAAATCGGGGGAGCACAGATACGCAGTATTTT.

This sequence joins TRBV7-8 and TRBJ2-1; perhaps D is TRBD1 or TRBD2 (5 bases each). Germline-derived CDR1 and CDR2 are SGHVS and FQNEAQ. The CDR3 is 14 residues long. With 1 base removed from V and 9 bases from J, the gap between germline ends came to 13 bases. The CDR3 sequence: CASSLDGGRGEQFF. Here the CDR3 DNA reads TGTGCCAGCAGCTTAGATGGGGGTAGGGGTGAGCAGTTCTTC.

There are a few counts of this clone. Other DNA sequences in the same sample also yield this CDR3. The CDR3 region has the DNA TGCAGCGTTGAAGTCAGCGGGAAAGAGACCCAGTACTTC. It is translated as CSVEVSGKETQYF. The chain joins TRBV29-1 to TRBJ2-5; 7 nucleotides match TRBD2. The V gene end was trimmed by 1 base and the J gene end by 3 bases; junction bases not matched to a gene: 2. Per the germline V gene, CDR1 is SQVTM and CDR2 is ANQGSEA. The CDR3 runs 13 residues.

The genes are TRBV7-2 and TRBJ2-7; 7 bases are a match to TRBD1. Trimming at V came to 2 bases and at J to 2 bases, leaving 3 bases not matched to a gene. This CDR3 region has 14 residues. The germline V gene encodes CDR1 SGHTA and CDR2 FQGNSA. CDR3 bases: TGTGCCAGCAGCTTAAGGACAGGAACCTACGAGCAGTACTTC. The encoded protein is CASSLRTGTYEQYF.

The chain links TRBV19 to TRBJ2-5; D unresolved. CDR3 length equals 13 residues. CDR1 LNHDA and CDR2 SQIVND come from the germline V gene (reference sequence). V lost 6 bases to trimming and J lost 1 base, with 9 bases between them. CDR3 nucleotides: TGTGCCAGTAGACAACCCCTCCAAGAGACCCAGTACTTC. Its protein is CASRQPLQETQYF. Complete variable domain (other parts from reference TRBV19 and TRBJ2-5): DGGITQSPKYLFRKEGQNVTLSCEQNLNHDAMYWYRQDPGQGLRLIYYSQIVNDFQKGDIAEGYSVSREKKESFPLTVTSAQKNPTAFYLCASRQPLQETQYFGPGTRLLVL.

This clone is a singleton in its sample. This chain uses TRBV9 with TRBJ2-3, with D unresolved. This CDR3 has 14 residues. Trimming stripped 3 bases from V and 6 bases from J, with 14 bases between. CDR1 and CDR2 from the germline V gene are SGDLS and YYNGEE. CDR3 sequence: CASSGRQARDTQYF. CDR3 bases: TGTGCCAGCAGCGGTAGGCAGGCCAGGGATACGCAGTATTTT.

This clone came up a few times. This chain uses TRBV30 with TRBJ2-5; no clear D gene. The CDR3 sequence is 12 residues long. Germline loops: CDR1 GTSNPN, CDR2 SVGIG (reference sequence). Trimming stripped 4 bases from V and 1 base from J, with 7 bases between. In nucleotides, the CDR3 is TGTGCCTGGAACGAGGTCCAAGAGACCCAGTACTTC. Its translation: CAWNEVQETQYF.

This clone was seen only a few times. V usage is TRBV27 and J usage is TRBJ1-2, with a tentative D call TRBD1 (6 bases). The CDR3 is 13 amino acids. V lost 6 bases and J 2 bases, leaving 10 bases between the germline ends. CDR1 is MNHEY, CDR2 SMNVEV, per germline (reference sequence). CDR3 sequence reads: CASSLQGNYGYTF. For the CDR3, the DNA is TGTGCCAGCAGCCTCCAGGGGAACTATGGCTACACCTTC.

The chain employs TRBV15 and TRBJ1-5; weak D call: TRBD1 (6 bases). The CDR3 has 16 amino acids. CDR1 is LNHNV, CDR2 YYDKDF, per germline (reference sequence). The ends were cut back, 5 bases at V and 7 bases at J, with 21 bases in the middle. CDR3 residues: CATSDVPKGGSQPQHF. The CDR3 DNA reads TGTGCCACCAGCGATGTTCCCAAGGGGGGAAGCCAGCCCCAGCATTTT.

This clone was detected only a few times. The chain employs TRBV5-1 and TRBJ1-2; a weak D match, TRBD1 (6 bases). Trimming stripped 3 bases from V and 4 bases from J, with 10 bases between. The germline V gene encodes CDR1 SGHRS and CDR2 YFSETQ. This CDR3 is built from 13 residues. The CDR3 DNA sequence: TGCGCCAGCAGCTCAGGGGCGTCCTATGGCTACACCTTC. It translates to CASSSGASYGYTF.

The rearrangement uses TRBV25-1 and TRBJ2-2; the D gene is possibly TRBD2 (5 bases). The CDR3 spans 12 residues. Germline-derived CDR1 and CDR2 are MGHDK and SYGVNS. The V end lost 6 bases, the J end lost 8 bases, and 10 bases lay between the germline ends. This CDR3 reads CASRPPGGELFF. The CDR3 bases are TGTGCCAGCAGGCCACCGGGAGGGGAGCTGTTTTTT.

This chain joins TRBV18 and TRBJ1-1, with D possibly being TRBD1 (5 bases). Per the germline V gene, CDR1 is KGHSH and CDR2 is LQKENI. This CDR3 has 16 amino acids. Trimming shortened V by 3 bases and J by 5 bases, and 19 bases separated the two germline ends. The CDR3 DNA reads as TGTGCCAGCTCACCCCGGGCGTGGGGGGTTGGGACTGAAGCTTTCTTT. As protein: CASSPRAWGVGTEAFF.

This sequence joins TRBV15 and TRBJ2-1; 8 bases map to TRBD1. V shed 0 bases, J shed 2 bases, and the junction held 0 bases outside the gene matches. Germline V gene lookup returns CDR1 LNHNV and CDR2 YYDKDF (reference sequence). This CDR3 contains 15 residues. For the CDR3, the DNA is TGTGCCACCAGCAGAGAGACAGGGGCCTACAATGAGCAGTTCTTC. This gives the protein CATSRETGAYNEQFF.

This clone was seen a few times. The V and J genes are TRBV5-1 and TRBJ2-7; unclear D gene. V lost 1 base, J lost 1 base, and 9 bases lay in between. Germline CDR1 reads SGHRS; CDR2 reads YFSETQ. The CDR3 contains 14 residues. CDR3 nucleotide sequence: TGCGCCAGCAGCTTGTCTGTCGTTTCCTACGAGCAGTACTTC. This gives the protein CASSLSVVSYEQYF.

This clone was detected only a few times. The chain couples TRBV7-2 to TRBJ1-2; 9 bases align to TRBD1. CDR1 and CDR2 (germline): SGHTA, FQGNSA. This CDR3 contains 15 residues. J was trimmed by 2 bases and V by 5 bases; bases with no gene match: 6. In nucleotides, the CDR3 is TGTGCCAGCAGCCCAAACAGGGGGCCAAACTATGGCTACACCTTC. Protein: CASSPNRGPNYGYTF.

The V gene is TRBV4-1, the J gene TRBJ1-6, with no clear D. This CDR3 is 19 amino acids long. V was cut by 0 bases and J by 0 bases, with 15 bases left in between. Germline lookup yields CDR1 MGHRA and CDR2 YSYEKL. CDR3 nucleotide sequence: TGCGCCAGCAGCCAAGAAGACGCCAGGTCGACCTCCTATAATTCACCCCTCCACTTT. This codes for CASSQEDARSTSYNSPLHF.

V usage is TRBV7-2 and J usage is TRBJ2-1; maybe TRBD2 (5 bases). The germline gives CDR1 SGHTA, CDR2 FQGNSA. This CDR3 contains 13 residues. V lost 2 bases and J 8 bases, leaving 10 bases between the germline ends. The CDR3: CASSLPVEDEQFF. DNA for the CDR3: TGTGCCAGCAGCTTACCCGTGGAGGATGAGCAGTTCTTC.

This clone was detected a few times. This chain joins TRBV19 and TRBJ1-1, with D tentatively TRBD1 (6 bases). Trimming removed 4 bases at V and 3 bases at J, with 18 bases between. Germline CDR1 is LNHDA and CDR2 is SQIVND (reference sequence). The CDR3 length is 16 residues. DNA of the CDR3: TGTGCCAGTAGTAGTTTGGACAGTTTGTCCGACACTGAAGCTTTCTTT. Residues: CASSSLDSLSDTEAFF.

This clone showed up just once. The J gene is TRBJ1-1, the V gene TRBV25-1; D not resolved. CDR1 and CDR2 from the germline V gene are MGHDK and SYGVNS. Trimming left V 5 bases short and J 4 bases short, with 11 bases between. The CDR3 consists of 13 residues. CDR3 nucleotide sequence: TGTGCCAGCAGTCAACCAGGACTCACTGAAGCTTTCTTT. The encoded protein is CASSQPGLTEAFF.

This clone was recorded a few times. This sequence joins TRBV6-6 and TRBJ2-7, with 11 bases aligning to TRBD2. The J segment lost 1 base and the V segment lost 10 bases, leaving 3 bases of the junction unmatched. Germline V CDR1 and CDR2: MNHNY, SVGAGI (reference sequence). The CDR3 runs to 13 residues. CDR3 amino acids: CATIAGGSYEQYF. For the CDR3, the DNA is TGTGCCACCATAGCGGGGGGGTCCTACGAGCAGTACTTC.

This clone was picked up a small number of times. The chain links TRBV6-5 to TRBJ1-6; D might be TRBD1 (5 bases). Looked up from germline, CDR1 is MNHEY and CDR2 is SVGAGI. The CDR3 is 14 residues long. The V gene lost 2 bases and the J gene lost 6 bases, with 8 bases spanning the gap. CDR3 amino acids: CASSYEGFNSPLHF. The CDR3 bases are TGTGCCAGCAGTTACGAGGGGTTTAATTCACCCCTCCACTTT.

This sequence joins TRBV9 and TRBJ2-6; D is unclear. Germline CDR1 and CDR2: SGDLS and YYNGEE. This CDR3 is built from 15 residues. V lost 4 bases and J 0 bases, leaving 8 bases between the germline ends. CDR3 protein: CASSSVISGANVLTF. For the CDR3, the DNA is TGTGCCAGCAGCTCCGTCATCTCTGGGGCCAACGTCCTGACTTTC. Based on the CDR3 plus reference TRBV9 and TRBJ2-6, the full variable domain is DSGVTQTPKHLITATGQRVTLRCSPRSGDLSVYWYQQSLDQGLQFLIQYYNGEERAKGNILERFSAQQFPDLHSELNLSSLELGDSALYFCASSSVISGANVLTFGAGSRLTVL.